These 22 T cell receptor beta chains originate from one sample sequenced in a study of T cells in Graves' hyperthyroidism and ophthalmopathy. The source material, RNA transcripts, was used to amplify TCR beta CDR3 regions. The HTBI primer set was used in a first-round RT-PCR of the TCR CDR3. TCRdb fed the multiplex PCR reads into MiXCR, producing one record per CDR3 protein. The repertoire has a few hundred thousand distinct CDR3 sequences, 15% to 18% of them found once; the top ten carry roughly 14%. The source material was blood. These receptors were taken from a woman aged 18-30 years with Graves' hyperthyroidism.

At least ten counts were recorded for this clonotype. The V call is TRBV28, the J call TRBJ2-3; D is unresolved. The V end was cut by 7 bases, the J end by 1 base, with 3 bases between. The germline CDR1 and CDR2 sequences are MDHEN and SYDVKM. The CDR3 sequence is 11 residues long. CDR3 sequence reads: CASTRTDTQYF. The CDR3 region has the DNA TGTGCCAGCACCCGCACAGATACGCAGTATTTT.

The CDR3 loop is CASSLVGGGRSYEQYF. As DNA, the CDR3 is TGTGCCAGCAGCTTAGTCGGCGGGGGTCGCTCCTACGAGCAGTACTTC. This chain uses TRBV7-2 with TRBJ2-7; 7 nucleotides agree with TRBD2. This CDR3 region has 16 residues. The V gene's germline CDR1 is SGHTA and CDR2 FQGNSA. With V trimmed by 1 base and J by 0 bases, 6 bases remained unmatched.

This clonotype was counted a few times. This chain uses TRBV4-3 with TRBJ1-5; D gene unclear. Germline-derived CDR1 and CDR2 are LGHNA and YSLEER. CDR3 length equals 13 residues. The V end was cut by 0 bases, the J end by 7 bases, with 7 bases between. CDR3 sequence: CASSQDPRQPQHF. CDR3 bases: TGCGCCAGCAGCCAAGACCCAAGGCAGCCCCAGCATTTT.

This clonotype was recorded many times. The V and J genes are TRBV29-1 and TRBJ2-7; 7 positions agree with TRBD2. The V gene end was trimmed by 0 bases and the J gene end by 2 bases; junction bases not matched to a gene: 4. In germline, CDR1 is SQVTM, CDR2 ANQGSEA. CDR3 size: 14 residues. The CDR3 loop is CSVEDELAPYEQYF. CDR3 coding DNA: TGCAGCGTTGAAGATGAACTAGCGCCCTACGAGCAGTACTTC.

This clonotype was seen at least ten times. The chain is built from TRBV11-2 and TRBJ2-2; weak D call: TRBD2 (5 bases). This CDR3 region has 14 residues. Germline lookup yields CDR1 SGHAT and CDR2 FQNNGV. Deletions cut 8 bases from V and 2 bases from J, with 12 bases between. This chain's CDR3 is CASGSTRNTGELFF. The CDR3 nucleotides are TGTGCCAGCGGATCCACTAGAAACACCGGGGAGCTGTTTTTT.

This clonotype has at least ten counts. The chain joins TRBV28 to TRBJ2-7, with 7 positions matching TRBD1. Germline V gives CDR1 MDHEN, CDR2 SYDVKM. The CDR3 covers 13 residues. V lost 5 bases to trimming and J lost 5 bases; unmatched junction nucleotides: 6. The CDR3 protein is CASSPNRGNEQYF. In DNA form, the CDR3 reads TGTGCCAGCAGTCCCAACAGGGGCAACGAGCAGTACTTC.

This clonotype has only a few counts. The chain joins TRBV2 to TRBJ1-1, with D hard to call. Looked up from germline, CDR1 is SNHLY and CDR2 is FYNNEI. This CDR3 spans 12 amino acids. Trimming took 4 bases from V and 6 from J, leaving 9 bases between them. Here the CDR3 reads CASSAGTPEAFF. The CDR3 DNA reads TGTGCCAGCAGTGCTGGTACACCTGAAGCTTTCTTT. The entire variable domain, with the rest obtained from reference TRBV2 and TRBJ1-1, is as follows: EPEVTQTPSHQVTQMGQEVILRCVPISNHLYFYWYRQILGQKVEFLVSFYNNEISEKSEIFDDQFSVERPDGSNFTLKIRSTKLEDSAMYFCASSAGTPEAFFGQGTRLTVV.

This clonotype was counted at least ten times. The chain carries TRBV20-1 and TRBJ1-3, with D hard to call. CDR1 is DFQATT and CDR2 is SNEGSKA in the germline V gene (reference sequence). This CDR3 is built from 18 residues. V was cut by 5 bases and J by 0 bases, with 23 bases left in between. The CDR3 loop is CSAQDTARIDFSGNTIYF. The CDR3 coding sequence is TGCAGTGCTCAAGACACCGCCAGAATCGACTTCTCTGGAAACACCATATATTTT.

This clonotype has only a few counts. This chain uses TRBV6-5 with TRBJ2-2; 16 bases are a match to TRBD2. The CDR3 is 16 amino acids. V lost 0 bases to trimming and J lost 8 bases; unmatched junction nucleotides: 0. From germline, CDR1 is MNHEY and CDR2 SVGAGI. CDR3 in amino acids: CASSYSGLAGGGELFF. DNA of the CDR3: TGTGCCAGCAGTTACTCGGGACTAGCGGGAGGGGGGGAGCTGTTTTTT.

This clonotype was detected many times. The gene calls are TRBV6-1 and TRBJ1-1; no firm D call. The germline V and J ends were trimmed by 5 bases and 0 bases, with 13 bases remaining between them. Germline V gene data show CDR1 as MNHNS and CDR2 as SASEGT. The CDR3 consists of 15 residues. The CDR3 sequence is CASSPTRLLNTEAFF. The CDR3 nucleotides are TGTGCCAGCAGTCCAACCAGGCTGTTGAACACTGAAGCTTTCTTT.

The J gene is TRBJ2-3, the V gene TRBV6-2 or TRBV6-3, with a possible D match to TRBD2 (5 bases). In germline, CDR1 is MNHEY, CDR2 SVGEGT. The CDR3 runs 16 residues. Trimming shortened V by 7 bases and J by 1 base, and 18 bases separated the two germline ends. The CDR3 is CASKKSGNGGTDTQYF. The CDR3 DNA follows: TGTGCCAGCAAGAAGTCTGGGAACGGGGGCACAGATACGCAGTATTTT.

This clonotype has a count of ten or more. The chain is built from TRBV5-1 and TRBJ1-4; D might be TRBD1 (6 bases). The V and J ends lost 0 bases and 5 bases respectively, with 11 bases between them. Germline assignment: CDR1 SGHRS and CDR2 YFSETQ. The CDR3 contains 15 residues. CDR3 amino acids: CASSLEGRGNEKLFF. The CDR3 DNA sequence: TGCGCCAGCAGCTTGGAGGGCAGGGGAAATGAAAAACTGTTTTTT. Looking up the rest from reference TRBV5-1 and TRBJ1-4 gives the full variable domain: KAGVTQTPRYLIKTRGQQVTLSCSPISGHRSVSWYQQTPGQGLQFLFEYFSETQRNKGNFPGRFSGRQFSNSRSEMNVSTLELGDSALYLCASSLEGRGNEKLFFGSGTQLSVL.

This clonotype was counted many times. The chain joins TRBV7-9 to TRBJ1-3; D gene uncertain. The CDR3 totals 15 residues. Trimming took 3 bases from V and 4 from J, leaving 13 bases between them. Per the germline V gene, CDR1 is SEHNR and CDR2 is FQNEAQ (reference sequence). CDR3 in amino acids: CASSFSWAAGNTIYF. The DNA of the CDR3 is TGTGCCAGCAGCTTCAGTTGGGCAGCCGGAAACACCATATATTTT.

This clonotype occurred once. This chain uses TRBV5-5 with TRBJ2-1; D call uncertain. The ends were cut back, 0 bases at V and 4 bases at J, with 14 bases in the middle. Germline V gene sequence: CDR1 SGHKS, CDR2 YYEKEE (reference sequence). The CDR3 consists of 16 residues. The CDR3 DNA is TGTGCCAGCAGCTTGGCTTGGGTGGTGGAGTACAATGAGCAGTTCTTC. As protein: CASSLAWVVEYNEQFF.

This clonotype showed up many times. This rearrangement joins TRBV24-1 to TRBJ2-1, with unresolved D. Looked up from germline, CDR1 is KGHDR and CDR2 is SFDVKD. This CDR3 region has 11 residues. Trimming removed 5 bases at V and 7 bases at J, with 5 bases between. The CDR3 protein is CATSARNEQFF. DNA of the CDR3: TGTGCCACCAGTGCCCGAAATGAGCAGTTCTTC.

This clonotype was recorded at least ten times. The rearrangement links TRBV24-1 to TRBJ2-2; TRBD2 matches at 12 bases. The trim removed 5 bases at V and 4 bases at J, leaving 4 bases unmatched. Germline V gene lookup returns CDR1 KGHDR and CDR2 SFDVKD. CDR3 length: 16 residues. The CDR3 DNA sequence: TGTGCCACCAGTGGACTAGCGGGAGTGCGCACCGGGGAGCTGTTTTTT. Encoded protein: CATSGLAGVRTGELFF.

This clonotype was picked up many times. J is TRBJ1-1 and V is TRBV29-1; TRBD1 is a possible D gene (5 bases). Trimming removed 7 bases at V and 7 bases at J, with 16 bases between. This CDR3 contains 12 residues. The germline gives CDR1 SQVTM, CDR2 ANQGSEA. CDR3 region: CSDHRGRSEAFF. In DNA form, the CDR3 reads TGCAGCGACCATAGGGGCAGGAGTGAAGCTTTCTTT.

V and J are TRBV7-2 and TRBJ1-6; no definite D call. V was pared by 5 bases and J by 7 bases, with 12 bases between. The germline V gene has CDR1 SGHTA and CDR2 FQGNSA. This CDR3 has 14 residues. CDR3 coding DNA: TGTGCCAGCAGCACCACCCCGTACAATTCACCCCTCCACTTT. This sequence encodes CASSTTPYNSPLHF.

This clonotype has at least ten counts. The gene calls are TRBV24-1 and TRBJ1-2, with TRBD1 matching over 10 bases. This CDR3 region has 14 residues. Unmatched junction bases numbered 4, after V lost 2 bases and J lost 8 bases. CDR1 and CDR2 (germline): KGHDR, SFDVKD. The CDR3 DNA reads as TGTGCCACCAGTGATTGGGACAGGGGAGAGGGCTACACCTTC. It translates to CATSDWDRGEGYTF.

This clonotype was detected many times. The chain uses TRBV20-1 and TRBJ1-1; D uncertain. In germline, CDR1 is DFQATT, CDR2 SNEGSKA (reference sequence). The CDR3 is 10 residues long. V dropped 3 bases and J dropped 4 bases, with 3 bases sitting between them. The CDR3 region is CSARTTEAFF. In DNA, the CDR3 is TGCAGTGCTAGGACCACTGAAGCTTTCTTT.

This clonotype was recorded a few times. The chain is built from TRBV19 and TRBJ2-1; D might be TRBD1 (6 bases). The CDR3 spans 13 residues. Trimming removed 3 bases from V and 6 bases from J, with 9 bases in between. Germline CDR1 and CDR2: LNHDA and SQIVND (reference sequence). The CDR3: CASSMGAGNEQFF. The CDR3, as DNA: TGTGCCAGTAGTATGGGGGCGGGCAATGAGCAGTTCTTC.

The CDR3: CAGYDRGSPLHF. CDR3 nucleotides: TGTGCCGGCTACGACAGGGGATCACCCCTCCACTTT. The V call is TRBV5-8, the J call TRBJ1-6; 8 bases are a match to TRBD1. Germline V gene data show CDR1 as SGHTS and CDR2 as YDEGEE. V lost 10 bases to trimming and J lost 10 bases; unmatched junction nucleotides: 7. The CDR3 covers 12 residues.